These T cell receptor beta chains were read from a single sample in a study of OX40 agonist ivuxolimab in advanced cancers. Method: immunoSEQ multiplex PCR; TCRdb's copy keeps in-frame clones and lacks some. The table has about 77,000 clones, about 90% seen once. This material consisted of CD4+ or CD8+ T cells sorted from blood, taken in a trial of the OX40 agonist ivuxolimab. The receptors were gathered from an adult with an advanced solid tumor such as melanoma, head and neck, liver or kidney cancer. CDR3s include the opening cysteine and the closing phenylalanine or tryptophan. Each record gives: J gene, V gene, CDR3 protein.

>TRBJ1-4|TRBV10-3
CAISRKPGRRGATNEKLFF
>TRBJ1-2|TRBV6-5
CASTSSRGPRVGYTF
>TRBJ1-1|TRBV7-9
CASSSKAILNTEAFF
>TRBJ1-4|TRBV5-1
CASSLGTEDEKLFF
>TRBJ1-2|TRBV2
CASSGVEQAFGYTF
>TRBJ1-1|TRBV14
CASSRRRGPLMNTEAFF
>TRBJ1-2|TRBV10-2
CASSDSRSAGYTF
>TRBJ1-3|TRBV29-1
CSALQGGNTIYF
>TRBJ2-1|TRBV6-1
CASSDRPGQGHNEQFF
>TRBJ1-6|TRBV6-1
CASSEALDSPLHF
>TRBJ1-6|TRBV5-1
CASSLGTGHNSPLHF
>TRBJ2-3|TRBV6-5
CASRPHPDTQYF
>TRBJ1-2|TRBV28
CASSFTGVGYGYTF
>TRBJ1-1|TRBV30
CAWSVMNTEAFF
>TRBJ2-5|TRBV5-6
CASSLQETQYF
>TRBJ2-4|TRBV2
CASSESIRIAKNIQYF
>TRBJ1-1|TRBV28
CASFPRRGAWRTEAFF
>-|TRBV5-4
CASSLDRRSIDEQYF
>TRBJ1-1|TRBV30
CAWRGQGDTEAFF
>TRBJ1-2|TRBV7-9
CASSSPPPGDYGYTF
>TRBJ1-2|TRBV19
CASTIRYSSPVYGYTF
>TRBJ2-5|TRBV28
CASSFGEYQETQYF
>TRBJ1-6|TRBV28
CASSLRGSPLHF
>TRBJ2-4|TRBV7-2
CASSLASAGGLIQYF
>TRBJ1-3|TRBV27
CASRPAQGESGNTIYF
>TRBJ2-7|TRBV7-9
CATGGRGGLYEQYF
>TRBJ2-7|TRBV5-1
CASSLAKAGGYEQYF
>TRBJ1-2|TRBV6-6
CASSARDDYGYTF
>TRBJ2-2|TRBV2
CASTRQGHDTGELFF
>TRBJ2-7|TRBV6-6
CASSTYGQVSNEQYF
>TRBJ1-6|TRBV7-9
CASGAVDNSPLHF
>TRBJ1-3|TRBV11-1
CASTIRGPGNTIYF
>TRBJ2-5|TRBV5-1
CASSISTGHQETQYF
>TRBJ2-5|TRBV30
CAWSTGTSGGALETQYF
>TRBJ2-5|TRBV7-9
CASSLATGIETQYF
>TRBJ1-6|TRBV10-3
CATEDRVDSPLHF
>TRBJ1-5|TRBV11-3
CASSSIQGARRGINQPQHF
>TRBJ2-7|TRBV28
CASTGENEQYF
>TRBJ2-5|TRBV7-2
CASSPQGGWETQYF
>TRBJ1-2|TRBV6-1
CASSDRVYNYGYTF
>TRBJ2-1|TRBV4-2
CASSLTGQATYNEQFF
>TRBJ1-4|TRBV7-2
CASSPTGGPHEKLFF
>TRBJ2-5|TRBV6-1
CASSEMGGGQETQYF
>TRBJ1-2|TRBV6-5
CASSRTTGASGGYTF
>TRBJ2-7|TRBV6-5
CASSYRDRGGYEQYF
>TRBJ2-3|TRBV10-3
CAISESSRTDTQYF
>TRBJ2-4|TRBV7-8
CASSLAGGLAKNIQYF
>TRBJ2-5|TRBV5-1
CASSLENASPLETQYF
>TRBJ1-1|TRBV19
CASSIQGRGTEAFF
>TRBJ2-2|TRBV5-1
CASSLGNTGELFF
>TRBJ2-7|TRBV6-1
CASSEANDYEQYF
>TRBJ1-1|TRBV12-5
CASGLGREAFF
>TRBJ2-1|TRBV7-2
CASSQMGTINEQFF
>TRBJ2-5|TRBV5-1
CASSLAGTGGETQYF
>TRBJ2-1|TRBV20-1
CSARGSNEQFF